These 5 T cell receptor beta chains share one sample of origin, sequenced in a study of T-cell reconstitution after alpha-beta-depleted transplantation in children. Library preparation (for TCRbeta) was performed with unique molecular identifiers. TCRdb fed the PCR reads into MiXCR, producing one record per CDR3 protein. The sample has about a million distinct CDR3 sequences; about 29% are singletons. The source was PBMCs, mostly from graft donor cells, collected 360 days after TCRalphabeta/CD19-depleted stem cell transplant. All receptors come from a boy younger than two who had a stem cell transplant for SCID, so the T cells may come from the graft donor.

This clonotype was picked up one time. The chain combines TRBV18 with TRBJ2-1, with D possibly TRBD1 on 6 matching bases. V lost 6 bases, J lost 5 bases, and 11 bases lay in between. Germline CDR1 and CDR2: KGHSH and LQKENI. The CDR3 sequence is 13 residues long. CDR3 sequence reads: CASSGQPNNEQFF. In DNA, the CDR3 is TGTGCCAGCTCCGGACAGCCAAACAATGAGCAGTTCTTC.

This clonotype has more than one count but fewer than ten. J is TRBJ2-7 and V is TRBV5-1; 8 bases fit TRBD1. The CDR3 length is 16 residues. The germline V gene encodes CDR1 SGHRS and CDR2 YFSETQ. Germline trimming cut 4 bases from V and 3 bases from J; bases unmatched to any gene: 12. The CDR3 region has the DNA TGCGCCAGCAGCAAGATTGGACAGGGTGCGAGCTACGAGCAGTACTTC. It encodes CASSKIGQGASYEQYF.

This chain joins TRBV7-9 and TRBJ1-1; possibly TRBD1 for D (5 bases). The length of the CDR3 is 14 residues. V was shortened by 4 bases and J by 4 bases, with 13 bases between the two germline ends. Germline-derived CDR1 and CDR2 are SEHNR and FQNEAQ (reference sequence). The CDR3 sequence is CASSWTQLLTEAFF. CDR3 in DNA: TGTGCCAGCAGCTGGACACAGCTGCTCACTGAAGCTTTCTTT.

J is TRBJ2-3 and V is TRBV10-3; the D gene is possibly TRBD1 (5 bases). This CDR3 is built from 14 residues. With 10 bases removed from V and 4 bases from J, the gap between germline ends came to 18 bases. CDR1 and CDR2 from the germline V gene are ENHRY and SYGVKD. CDR3 sequence: CATGGQTEPDTQYF. The CDR3 DNA reads as TGTGCCACCGGTGGACAAACTGAGCCAGATACGCAGTATTTT.

V and J are TRBV5-1 and TRBJ2-7; D is unresolved. Deletions cut 0 bases from V and 0 bases from J, with 10 bases between. This CDR3 region has 15 residues. The germline CDR1 and CDR2 sequences are SGHRS and YFSETQ. The CDR3 sequence: CASSLVAASSYEQYF. The CDR3 coding sequence is TGCGCCAGCAGCTTGGTGGCGGCCAGCTCCTACGAGCAGTACTTC.